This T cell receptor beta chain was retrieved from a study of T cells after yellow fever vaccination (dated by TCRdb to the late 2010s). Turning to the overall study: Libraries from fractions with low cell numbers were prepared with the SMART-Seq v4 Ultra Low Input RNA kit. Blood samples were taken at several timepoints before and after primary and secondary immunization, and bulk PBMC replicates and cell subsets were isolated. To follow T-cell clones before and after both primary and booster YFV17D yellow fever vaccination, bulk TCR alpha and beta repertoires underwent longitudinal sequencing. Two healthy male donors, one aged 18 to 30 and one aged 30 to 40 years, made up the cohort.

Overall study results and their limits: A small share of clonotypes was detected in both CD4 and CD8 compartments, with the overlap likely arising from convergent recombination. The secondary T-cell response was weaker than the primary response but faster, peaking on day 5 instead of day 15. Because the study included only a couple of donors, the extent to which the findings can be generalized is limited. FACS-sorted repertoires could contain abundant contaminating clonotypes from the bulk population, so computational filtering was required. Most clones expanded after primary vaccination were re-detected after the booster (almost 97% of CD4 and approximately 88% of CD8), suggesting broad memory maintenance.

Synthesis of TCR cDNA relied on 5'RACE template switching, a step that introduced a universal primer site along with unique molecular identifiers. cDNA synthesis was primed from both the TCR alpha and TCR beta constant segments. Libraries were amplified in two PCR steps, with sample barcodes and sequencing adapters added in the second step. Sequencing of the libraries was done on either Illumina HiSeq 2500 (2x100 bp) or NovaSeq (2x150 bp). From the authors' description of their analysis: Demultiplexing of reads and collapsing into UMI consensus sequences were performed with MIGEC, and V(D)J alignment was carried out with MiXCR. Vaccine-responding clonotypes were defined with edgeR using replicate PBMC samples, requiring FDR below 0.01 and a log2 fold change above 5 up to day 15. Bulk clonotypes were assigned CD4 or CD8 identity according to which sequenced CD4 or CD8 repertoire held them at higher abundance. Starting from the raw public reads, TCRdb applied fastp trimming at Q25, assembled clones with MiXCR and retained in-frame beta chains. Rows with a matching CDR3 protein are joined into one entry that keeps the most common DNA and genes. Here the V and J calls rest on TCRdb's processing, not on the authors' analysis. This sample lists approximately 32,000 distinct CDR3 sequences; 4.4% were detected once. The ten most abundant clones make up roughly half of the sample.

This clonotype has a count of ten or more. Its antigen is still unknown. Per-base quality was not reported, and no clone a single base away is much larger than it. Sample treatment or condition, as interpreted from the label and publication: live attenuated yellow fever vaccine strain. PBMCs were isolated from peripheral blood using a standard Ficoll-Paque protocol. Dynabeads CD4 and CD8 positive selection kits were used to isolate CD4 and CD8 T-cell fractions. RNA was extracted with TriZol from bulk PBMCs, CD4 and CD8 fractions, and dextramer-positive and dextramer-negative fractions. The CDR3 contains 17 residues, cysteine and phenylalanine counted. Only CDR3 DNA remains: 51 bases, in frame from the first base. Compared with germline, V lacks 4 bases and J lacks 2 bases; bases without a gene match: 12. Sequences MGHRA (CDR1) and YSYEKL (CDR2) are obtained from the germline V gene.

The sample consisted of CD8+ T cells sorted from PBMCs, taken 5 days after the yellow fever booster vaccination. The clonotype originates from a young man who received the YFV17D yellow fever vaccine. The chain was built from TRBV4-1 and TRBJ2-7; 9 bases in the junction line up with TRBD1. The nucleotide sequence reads TGCGCCAGCAGCCCTCTCGGGACAGGGAGGAACCCCTACGAGCAGTACTTC. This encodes CASSPLGTGRNPYEQYF.